One sample yielded the 24 T cell receptor beta chains listed below, sequenced in a study of CD8+ T cells in alopecia areata. In each case, RNA was isolated and then reverse transcribed into cDNA as the sequencing template. Generated by immunoSEQ multiplex PCR, the TCRdb table keeps only in-frame clones and is missing some. The sample contains 150,000 to 200,000 clones, roughly 60% of which appear only once. Sequences were obtained from CD4+ T cells sorted from blood. Receptor source: a human donor in good health.

The chain carries TRBV2 and TRBJ2-5; TRBD1 aligns across 8 bases. The germline CDR1 and CDR2 sequences are SNHLY and FYNNEI. With V trimmed by 1 base and J by 5 bases, 6 bases remained unmatched. The CDR3 is made up of 15 amino acids. CDR3 protein: CASSEGQGMFETQYF. Written as DNA, the CDR3 is TGTGCCAGCAGTGAAGGACAGGGGATGTTCGAGACCCAGTACTTC. Drawing the rest from reference TRBV2 and TRBJ2-5, the complete variable domain is EPEVTQTPSHQVTQMGQEVILRCVPISNHLYFYWYRQILGQKVEFLVSFYNNEISEKSEIFDDQFSVERPDGSNFTLKIRSTKLEDSAMYFCASSEGQGMFETQYFGPGTRLLVL.

This sequence joins TRBV28 and TRBJ2-7; the match to TRBD1 covers 8 bases. CDR3 length: 14 amino acids. CDR1 MDHEN and CDR2 SYDVKM come from the germline V gene. Germline trimming cut 0 bases from V and 2 bases from J; bases unmatched to any gene: 0. CDR3 region: CASSLWTGAYEQYF. Written as DNA, the CDR3 is TGTGCCAGCAGTTTATGGACAGGGGCCTACGAGCAGTACTTC.

This chain connects TRBV4-1 to TRBJ2-7; D unclear. Germline V gene data show CDR1 as MGHRA and CDR2 as YSYEKL. CDR3 length: 14 residues. Trimming cost V 0 bases and J 2 bases, with 8 bases left between them. CDR3 sequence (DNA): TGCGCCAGCAGCCAAGAACTGTCTACCTACGAGCAGTACTTC. It is translated as CASSQELSTYEQYF.

This clone occurred a few times. The chain couples TRBV5-1 to TRBJ2-7; 7 bases match TRBD2. The CDR3 covers 15 residues. Germline V CDR1 and CDR2: SGHRS, YFSETQ. Unmatched junction bases numbered 11, after V lost 5 bases and J lost 3 bases. The CDR3 DNA reads as TGCGCCAGCAGAGGAGGCGCGGGAGTGGGCTACGAGCAGTACTTC. Translation: CASRGGAGVGYEQYF.

This chain links TRBV29-1 with TRBJ2-5; the D is unclear. There are 10 residues in the CDR3. The germline V gene has CDR1 SQVTM and CDR2 ANQGSEA. Trimming left V 2 bases short and J 7 bases short, with 5 bases between. The CDR3 nucleotides are TGCAGCGTTGAATCAGGGACCCAGTACTTC. Amino acid sequence: CSVESGTQYF.

The V gene is TRBV5-4, the J gene TRBJ2-4, with 7 nucleotides matching TRBD2. V dropped 7 bases and J dropped 5; count of bases not matched to a gene: 6. The V gene's germline CDR1 is SGHNT and CDR2 YYREEE (reference sequence). This CDR3 comprises 13 residues. CDR3 protein: CASSVAGENIQYF. The CDR3 region has the DNA TGTGCCAGCTCAGTGGCGGGAGAAAACATTCAGTACTTC.

This clone was recorded only once. The chain carries TRBV5-1 and TRBJ2-1, with 8 bases identical to TRBD2. The CDR3 contains 14 residues. From germline, CDR1 is SGHRS and CDR2 YFSETQ. With 6 bases clipped from V and 5 bases from J, the junction kept 7 bases outside the gene matches. The CDR3, as DNA: TGCGCCAGCACGAGCGGGAGTTTCAACAATGAGCAGTTCTTC. Translating it yields CASTSGSFNNEQFF.

This clone was seen a handful of times. Other DNA sequences in the sample encode the same CDR3. The chain employs TRBV29-1 and TRBJ2-5, with 13 bases lining up with TRBD2. The CDR3 totals 13 residues. Germline V lookup: CDR1 SQVTM, CDR2 ANQGSEA. The J segment lost 4 bases and the V segment lost 4 bases, leaving 0 bases of the junction unmatched. The CDR3 region has the DNA TGCAGCGTTGGACTAGCGGGAGGAGAGACCCAGTACTTC. This translates into CSVGLAGGETQYF.

V and J are TRBV11-2 and TRBJ1-2, with D possibly matching TRBD1 (5 bases). The CDR3 has 15 residues. V was clipped by 5 bases and J by 0 bases, with 13 bases between them. Germline V gene lookup returns CDR1 SGHAT and CDR2 FQNNGV. The CDR3 protein is CASSNRQPTNYGYTF. DNA for the CDR3: TGTGCCAGCAGCAATAGACAGCCGACTAACTATGGCTACACCTTC.

This clone was observed a few times. The chain carries TRBV29-1 and TRBJ2-6; D uncertain. V lost 5 bases, J lost 0 bases, and 5 bases lay in between. The CDR3 is 13 amino acids. Germline V gives CDR1 SQVTM, CDR2 ANQGSEA. The CDR3 is CSVSNSGANVLTF. CDR3 sequence (DNA): TGCAGCGTTTCAAACTCTGGGGCCAACGTCCTGACTTTC.

The chain recombines TRBV4-1 with TRBJ2-4; D uncertain. The CDR3 sequence is 12 residues long. Trimming pared 0 bases from V and 8 bases from J, leaving 5 bases between. Germline CDR1 reads MGHRA; CDR2 reads YSYEKL. In nucleotides, the CDR3 is TGCGCCAGCAGCCAAGACAATTACATTCAGTACTTC. Amino acids: CASSQDNYIQYF.

V gene TRBV29-1 combines with J gene TRBJ2-1; 10 bases align to TRBD2. This CDR3 has 13 amino acids. Per the germline V gene, CDR1 is SQVTM and CDR2 is ANQGSEA. The V segment lost 8 bases and the J segment 6 bases; nucleotides outside the gene matches: 7. For the CDR3, the DNA is TGCAGCTCTGGACTAGCGGAAGGCAATGAGCAGTTCTTC. The encoded protein is CSSGLAEGNEQFF.

This clone occurred once. The chain is built from TRBV29-1 and TRBJ2-1; D is ambiguous. Germline loops: CDR1 SQVTM, CDR2 ANQGSEA. V dropped 7 bases and J dropped 5 bases, with 12 bases sitting between them. The CDR3 extends over 12 amino acids. The CDR3 DNA reads TGCAGCGCAACCCTCGGGCACAATGAGCAGTTCTTC. This sequence encodes CSATLGHNEQFF.

This clone was detected only a few times. The chain combines TRBV7-2 with TRBJ1-3; no clear D gene. CDR3 size: 16 residues. Trimming cost V 5 bases and J 2 bases, with 16 bases left between them. Germline CDR1 reads SGHTA; CDR2 reads FQGNSA. CDR3 nucleotide sequence: TGTGCCAGCAGCCCGGCCGGGGTCGGCCCTGGAAACACCATATATTTT. Encoded protein: CASSPAGVGPGNTIYF.

This clone was observed a handful of times. V is TRBV29-1 and J is TRBJ2-4; D unclear. Between the trimmed V and J ends, which lost 1 base and 13 bases, there was a span of 11 bases. Germline V lookup: CDR1 SQVTM, CDR2 ANQGSEA. The CDR3 is made up of 11 amino acids. The CDR3 loop reads CSVEVPAGQYF. The DNA of the CDR3 is TGCAGCGTTGAAGTTCCGGCCGGACAGTACTTC.

This clone was counted a single time. V and J are TRBV6-6 and TRBJ2-5, with 7 bases fitting TRBD1. V trimming: 7 bases; J trimming: 4 bases; junction bases outside the gene matches: 9. This CDR3 comprises 14 residues. Germline CDR1 reads MNHNY; CDR2 reads SVGAGI (reference sequence). CDR3 bases: TGTGCCAGCACTAACAGGGGAGCCGTAGAGACCCAGTACTTC. The encoded protein is CASTNRGAVETQYF.

This chain connects TRBV27 to TRBJ2-7; TRBD2 matches at 8 bases. J gave up 1 base and V 5 bases, and 7 bases lay outside the gene matches. Germline values: CDR1 MNHEY, CDR2 SMNVEV (reference sequence). This CDR3 comprises 15 residues. The CDR3 sequence is CASSPSGRHSYEQYF. CDR3 coding DNA: TGTGCCAGCAGTCCGAGCGGGAGACATTCCTACGAGCAGTACTTC.

Here the CDR3 DNA reads TGTGCCAGCAGTGATCCCCGCCGGGTTGATGGCTACACCTTC. Its translation: CASSDPRRVDGYTF. The genes are TRBV25-1 and TRBJ1-2; D call uncertain. V lost 3 bases and J lost 6, with 14 bases in between. The CDR3 is 14 residues long. The germline gives CDR1 MGHDK, CDR2 SYGVNS.

The gene calls are TRBV7-9 and TRBJ2-3; weak D call: TRBD1 (6 bases). CDR3 length: 16 residues. In germline, CDR1 is SEHNR, CDR2 FQNEAQ (reference sequence). V was shortened by 5 bases and J by 0 bases, with 15 bases between the two germline ends. This CDR3 reads CASSRTGTTSTDTQYF. CDR3 DNA sequence: TGTGCCAGCAGCCGTACCGGGACAACTAGCACAGATACGCAGTATTTT.

The chain is built from TRBV13 and TRBJ2-7; 9 bases agree with TRBD2. CDR1 and CDR2 from the germline V gene are PRHDT and FYEKMQ (reference sequence). The CDR3 runs 15 residues. The V and J ends lost 4 bases and 6 bases, in that order; junction bases with no gene match: 10. This CDR3 is CASSSTAGGPSEQYF. CDR3 DNA sequence: TGTGCCAGCAGCTCGACCGCGGGAGGGCCTAGCGAGCAGTACTTC. Complete variable domain (other parts from reference TRBV13 and TRBJ2-7): AAGVIQSPRHLIKEKRETATLKCYPIPRHDTVYWYQQGPGQDPQFLISFYEKMQSDKGSIPDRFSAQQFSDYHSELNMSSLELGDSALYFCASSSTAGGPSEQYFGPGTRLTVT.

This chain uses TRBV2 with TRBJ2-1; D unresolved. The CDR3 covers 15 residues. Germline V lookup: CDR1 SNHLY, CDR2 FYNNEI. Trimming took off 4 bases at V and 3 bases at J, with 13 bases between the two ends. The CDR3 sequence: CASSVARPYYNEQFF. CDR3 coding DNA: TGTGCCAGCAGTGTGGCTAGGCCATACTACAATGAGCAGTTCTTC.

This clone was picked up one time. Being one base from a much bigger clone, this may be a read error. The chain uses TRBV5-6 and TRBJ2-7, with 9 bases aligning to TRBD1. Germline-derived CDR1 and CDR2 are SGHDT and YYEEEE. The CDR3 contains 14 residues. V was pared by 4 bases and J by 0 bases, with 2 bases of the junction left unmatched. CDR3 bases: TGTGCCAGCAGCCGGGACAGGGTCTCCTACGAGCAGTACTTC. It specifies CASSRDRVSYEQYF.

This clone came up a few times. The rearrangement uses TRBV29-1 and TRBJ2-1; 10 bases are a match to TRBD2. The germline gives CDR1 SQVTM, CDR2 ANQGSEA. This CDR3 has 14 amino acids. The J segment lost 6 bases and the V segment lost 8 bases, leaving 10 bases of the junction unmatched. CDR3 coding DNA: TGCAGCTCCTACTCGCCTAGCGGGAGCAATGAGCAGTTCTTC. Its protein is CSSYSPSGSNEQFF.

This chain uses TRBV7-9 with TRBJ2-3; 7 nucleotides agree with TRBD1. V dropped 0 bases and J dropped 2; count of bases not matched to a gene: 5. Germline assignment: CDR1 SEHNR and CDR2 FQNEAQ (reference sequence). The length of the CDR3 is 16 residues. The CDR3 loop reads CASSLAAQGVTDTQYF. The CDR3 region has the DNA TGTGCCAGCAGCTTAGCGGCCCAGGGGGTCACAGATACGCAGTATTTT.